This is a list of T cell receptor beta chains from one sample in a study of blood T cell repertoires in COVID-19. TCRdb's copy holds only in-frame clones and misses some; the assay was immunoSEQ multiplex PCR. The sample includes approximately 210,000 clones, 80% to 90% seen only once; the top ten take under 3%. The specimen was peripheral blood. All receptors come from a man over 45 with active or convalescent COVID-19. Both conserved end residues are part of each CDR3. D genes are given only for firm matches. Size tells how often a clone was seen (once, few, many) or the class of an expanded clone, and some rows leave it out.

J	D	V	size	DNA	CDR3
TRBJ1-1	TRBD1	TRBV7-2	.	TGTGCCAGCAGCGTAAGACAGGGGTCCACTGAAGCTTTCTTT	CASSVRQGSTEAFF
TRBJ2-7	TRBD1	TRBV5-6	.	TGTGCCAGCAGCTTGGACACAGGGGGCGCTTGGTACGAGCAGTACTTC	CASSLDTGGAWYEQYF
TRBJ1-3	.	TRBV15	few	TGTGCCACCAGCAGAGATACCAGGCTGGCAGACTCTGGAAACACCATATATTTT	CATSRDTRLADSGNTIYF
TRBJ2-3	TRBD2	TRBV7-3	.	TGTGCCAGCAGCTTAGCGACTAGCGGCACAGATACGCAGTATTTT	CASSLATSGTDTQYF
TRBJ2-5	.	TRBV29-1	.	TGCAGCGTTGAAGAGGTCGTGGAGGGCGGACAACCCCGGGGGACCCAGTACTTC	CSVEEVVEGGQPRGTQYF
TRBJ2-1	TRBD1	TRBV7-9	.	TGTGCCAGCAGCCACAGGGGGGTCTCCTACAATGAGCAGTTCTTC	CASSHRGVSYNEQFF
TRBJ1-2	.	TRBV4-3	.	TGCGCCAGCAGCCAAGATACACAGGCGGATGGCTACACCTTC	CASSQDTQADGYTF
TRBJ1-3	.	TRBV30	.	TGTGCCTCAAGTACAGGGCGCGGAAACACCATATATTTT	CASSTGRGNTIYF
TRBJ1-1	.	TRBV3-1/TRBV3-2	.	TGTGCCAGCAGCAACGGGGGGGACACTGAAGCTTTCTTT	CASSNGGDTEAFF
TRBJ2-3	TRBD1	TRBV24-1	.	TGTGCCACCAGTGAAACTCCGGGACAGGGGTATCACACAGATACGCAGTATTTT	CATSETPGQGYHTDTQYF
TRBJ2-2	.	TRBV7-9	.	TGTGCCAGCAGCGGGCCACAGGGCGAGACCGGGGAGCTGTTTTTT	CASSGPQGETGELFF
TRBJ1-3	TRBD1	TRBV4-3	.	TGCGCCAGCAGCGTCGACAGGGGATCGGGAAACACCATATATTTT	CASSVDRGSGNTIYF
TRBJ1-2	TRBD1	TRBV28	few	TGTGCCAGCAAAGGTCGCGGACAGGCCTATGGCTACACCTTC	CASKGRGQAYGYTF
TRBJ2-2	TRBD2	TRBV4-1	few	TGCGCCAGCAGCCTACGGACTAGCGGGAGTCGCACCGGGGAGCTGTTTTTT	CASSLRTSGSRTGELFF
TRBJ2-3	.	TRBV7-3	.	TGTGCCAGCAGCCGACAGACTAGCACAGATACGCAGTATTTT	CASSRQTSTDTQYF
TRBJ2-3	.	TRBV2	.	TGTGCCAGCAGTCCTGGGACTTCCACAGATACGCAGTATTTT	CASSPGTSTDTQYF
TRBJ2-3	TRBD2	TRBV9	.	TGTGCCAGCAGCGCATTGGGGCTAGCGGGACGAGATACGCAGTATTTT	CASSALGLAGRDTQYF
TRBJ2-5	TRBD2	TRBV11-2	.	TGTGCCAGCAGCTTATGGACCGGCGGGGGGGCGGCAGAGACCCAGTACTTC	CASSLWTGGGAAETQYF
TRBJ1-2	.	TRBV9	once	TGTGCCAGCAGCGTAGGTGACACTAACTATGGCTACACCTTC	CASSVGDTNYGYTF
TRBJ2-3	TRBD1	TRBV10-3	once	TGTGCCATCAGTGATCTTCCGGGACAGGGGGATACGCAGTATTTT	CAISDLPGQGDTQYF
TRBJ2-1	TRBD1	TRBV9	.	TGTGCCAGCAGCTTGACAGGGCTGAGCTCCTACAATGAGCAGTTCTTC	CASSLTGLSSYNEQFF
TRBJ1-2	.	TRBV4-1	.	TGCGCCAGCAGCCAAGATGGCCCGGCGATGCAGGGGGGCTACACCTTC	CASSQDGPAMQGGYTF
TRBJ2-7	.	TRBV12-3/TRBV12-4	.	TGTGCCAGCAGCTCCAGGGGAGAGGGCGAGCAGTACTTC	CASSSRGEGEQYF
TRBJ1-2	.	TRBV12-3/TRBV12-4	many	TGTGCCAGCAGTTTTAACTCAGGGAAAACCTTC	CASSFNSGKTF